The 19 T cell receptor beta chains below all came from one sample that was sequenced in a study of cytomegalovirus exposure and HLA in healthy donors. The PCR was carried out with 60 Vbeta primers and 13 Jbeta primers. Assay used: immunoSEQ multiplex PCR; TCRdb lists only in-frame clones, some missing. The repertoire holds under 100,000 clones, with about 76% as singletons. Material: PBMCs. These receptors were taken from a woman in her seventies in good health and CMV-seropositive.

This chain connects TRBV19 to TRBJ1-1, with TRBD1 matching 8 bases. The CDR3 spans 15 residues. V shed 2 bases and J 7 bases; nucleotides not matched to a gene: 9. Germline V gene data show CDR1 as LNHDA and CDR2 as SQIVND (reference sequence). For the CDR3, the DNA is TGTGCCAGTAGTATACCCCCAGGGGGCGCGGGTGAAGCTTTCTTT. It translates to CASSIPPGGAGEAFF. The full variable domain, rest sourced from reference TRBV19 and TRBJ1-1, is DGGITQSPKYLFRKEGQNVTLSCEQNLNHDAMYWYRQDPGQGLRLIYYSQIVNDFQKGDIAEGYSVSREKKESFPLTVTSAQKNPTAFYLCASSIPPGGAGEAFFGQGTRLTVV.

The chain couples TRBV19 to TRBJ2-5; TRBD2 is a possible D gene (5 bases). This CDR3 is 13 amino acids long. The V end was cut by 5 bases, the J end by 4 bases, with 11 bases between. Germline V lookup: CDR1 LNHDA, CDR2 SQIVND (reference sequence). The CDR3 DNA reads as TGTGCCAGTAGTGAGACGGGGAGAGAGACCCAGTACTTC. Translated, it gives CASSETGRETQYF.

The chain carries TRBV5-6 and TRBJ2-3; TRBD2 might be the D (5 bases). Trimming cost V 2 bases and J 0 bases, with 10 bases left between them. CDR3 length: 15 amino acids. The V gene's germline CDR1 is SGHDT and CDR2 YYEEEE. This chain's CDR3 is CASSFERRSTDTQYF. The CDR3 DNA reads TGTGCCAGCAGCTTCGAGCGGAGGAGCACAGATACGCAGTATTTT.

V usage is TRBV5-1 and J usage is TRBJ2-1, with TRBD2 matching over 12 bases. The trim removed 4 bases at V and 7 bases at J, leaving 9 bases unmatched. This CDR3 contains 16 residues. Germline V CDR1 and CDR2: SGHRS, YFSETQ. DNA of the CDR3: TGCGCCAGCAGCACCCTACTAGCGGGAGGTGGAAATGAGCAGTTCTTC. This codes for CASSTLLAGGGNEQFF.

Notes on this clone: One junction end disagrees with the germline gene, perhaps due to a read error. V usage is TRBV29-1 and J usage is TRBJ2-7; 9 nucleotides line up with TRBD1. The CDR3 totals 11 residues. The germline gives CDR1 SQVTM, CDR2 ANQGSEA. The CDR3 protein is CSVDEGQGQNF. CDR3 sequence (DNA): TGCAGCGTTGACGAAGGACAGGGGCAGAACTTC.

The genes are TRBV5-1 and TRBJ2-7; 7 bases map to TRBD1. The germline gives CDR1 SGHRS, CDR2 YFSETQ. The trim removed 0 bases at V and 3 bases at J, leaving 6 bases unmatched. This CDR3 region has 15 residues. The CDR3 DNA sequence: TGCGCCAGCAGCTTGGGGGGGACAGCCCACTACGAGCAGTACTTC. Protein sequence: CASSLGGTAHYEQYF.

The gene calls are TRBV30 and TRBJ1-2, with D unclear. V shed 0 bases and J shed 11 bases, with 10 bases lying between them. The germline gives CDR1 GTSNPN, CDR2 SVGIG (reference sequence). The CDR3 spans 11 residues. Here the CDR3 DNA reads TGTGCCTGGAGTGTTGCAGCGGGGTACACCTTC. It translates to CAWSVAAGYTF.

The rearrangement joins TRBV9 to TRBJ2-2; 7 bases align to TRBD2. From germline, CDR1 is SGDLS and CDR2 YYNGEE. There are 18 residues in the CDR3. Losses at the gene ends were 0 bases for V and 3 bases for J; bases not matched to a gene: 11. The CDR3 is CASSVGRLGGPDTGELFF. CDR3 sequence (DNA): TGTGCCAGCAGCGTAGGACGTCTGGGAGGGCCCGACACCGGGGAGCTGTTTTTT.

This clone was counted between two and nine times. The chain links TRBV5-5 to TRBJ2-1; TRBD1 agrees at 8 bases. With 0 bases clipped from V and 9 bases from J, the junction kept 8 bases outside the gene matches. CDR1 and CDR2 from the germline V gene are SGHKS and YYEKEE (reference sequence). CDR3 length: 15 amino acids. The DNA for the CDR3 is TGTGCCAGCAGCTTGGAGGGGCCCGGACAGGGTGAGCAGTTCTTC. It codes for CASSLEGPGQGEQFF.

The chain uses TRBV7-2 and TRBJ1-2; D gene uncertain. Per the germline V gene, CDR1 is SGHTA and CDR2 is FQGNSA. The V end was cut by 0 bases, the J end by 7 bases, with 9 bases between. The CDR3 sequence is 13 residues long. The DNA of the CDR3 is TGTGCCAGCAGCTTAGCTGGGAGTGGTGGCTACACCTTC. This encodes CASSLAGSGGYTF.

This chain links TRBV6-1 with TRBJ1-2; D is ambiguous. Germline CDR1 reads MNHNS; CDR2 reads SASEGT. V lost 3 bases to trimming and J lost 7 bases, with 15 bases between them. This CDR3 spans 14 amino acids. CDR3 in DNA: TGTGCCAGCAGTGATCGGACCGGGCGGGGTGGCTACACCTTC. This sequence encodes CASSDRTGRGGYTF.

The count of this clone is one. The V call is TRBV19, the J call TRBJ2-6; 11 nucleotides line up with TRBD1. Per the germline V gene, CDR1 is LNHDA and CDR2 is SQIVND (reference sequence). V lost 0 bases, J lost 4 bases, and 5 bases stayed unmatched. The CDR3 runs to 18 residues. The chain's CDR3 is CASSIDGQGARGANVLTF. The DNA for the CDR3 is TGTGCCAGTAGTATAGATGGACAGGGGGCTAGAGGGGCCAACGTCCTGACTTTC.

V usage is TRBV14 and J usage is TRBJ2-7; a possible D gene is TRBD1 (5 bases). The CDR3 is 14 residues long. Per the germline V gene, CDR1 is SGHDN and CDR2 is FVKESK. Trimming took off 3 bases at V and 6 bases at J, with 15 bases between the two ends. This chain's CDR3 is CASSHSAGFAEQYF. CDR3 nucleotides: TGTGCCAGCAGCCATTCCGCAGGGTTTGCCGAGCAGTACTTC. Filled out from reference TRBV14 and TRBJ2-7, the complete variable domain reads EAGVTQFPSHSVIEKGQTVTLRCDPISGHDNLYWYRRVMGKEIKFLLHFVKESKQDESGMPNNRFLAERTGGTYSTLKVQPAELEDSGVYFCASSHSAGFAEQYFGPGTRLTVT.

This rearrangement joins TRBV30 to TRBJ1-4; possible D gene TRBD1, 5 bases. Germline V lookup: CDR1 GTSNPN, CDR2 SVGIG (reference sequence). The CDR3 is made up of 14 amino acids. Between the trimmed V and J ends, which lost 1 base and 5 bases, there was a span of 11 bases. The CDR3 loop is CAWSDGQGNEKLFF. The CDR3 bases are TGTGCCTGGAGTGACGGCCAGGGAAATGAAAAACTGTTTTTT.

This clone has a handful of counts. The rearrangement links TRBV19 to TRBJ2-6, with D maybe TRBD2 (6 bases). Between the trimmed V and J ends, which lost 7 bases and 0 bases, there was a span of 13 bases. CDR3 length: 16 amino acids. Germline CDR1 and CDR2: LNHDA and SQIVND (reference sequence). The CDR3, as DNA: TGTGCCAGTACCAAGGAGGGAAACTCTGGGGCCAACGTCCTGACTTTC. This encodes CASTKEGNSGANVLTF.

The DNA for the CDR3 is TGTGCCAGCAGTCCCAGGGCTGATCAGCCCCAGCATTTT. Its translation is CASSPRADQPQHF. The chain uses TRBV6-1 and TRBJ1-5; TRBD1 might be the D (5 bases). In germline, CDR1 is MNHNS, CDR2 SASEGT. V was cut by 5 bases and J by 5 bases, with 10 bases left in between. The CDR3 runs to 13 residues.

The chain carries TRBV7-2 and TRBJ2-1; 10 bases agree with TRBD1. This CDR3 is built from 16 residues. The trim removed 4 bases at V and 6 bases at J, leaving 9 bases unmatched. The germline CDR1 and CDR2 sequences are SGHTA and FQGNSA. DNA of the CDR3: TGTGCCAGCAGCTCCGGCCTCCGGGACAGGGGCAATGAGCAGTTCTTC. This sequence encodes CASSSGLRDRGNEQFF.

The CDR3 nucleotides read TGTGCCAGCAGCACGACAGGGTACTCTGGAAACACCATATATTTT. Translated, it gives CASSTTGYSGNTIYF. The chain is built from TRBV28 and TRBJ1-3; TRBD1 matches 7 bases. Unmatched junction bases numbered 5, after V lost 6 bases and J lost 0 bases. Germline V gives CDR1 MDHEN, CDR2 SYDVKM. The CDR3 spans 15 residues.

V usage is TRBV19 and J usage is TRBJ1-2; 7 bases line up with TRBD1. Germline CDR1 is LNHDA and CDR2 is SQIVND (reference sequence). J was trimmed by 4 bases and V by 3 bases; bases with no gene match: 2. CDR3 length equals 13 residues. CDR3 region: CASSMGQLYGYTF. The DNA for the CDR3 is TGTGCCAGTAGTATGGGACAGCTCTATGGCTACACCTTC.